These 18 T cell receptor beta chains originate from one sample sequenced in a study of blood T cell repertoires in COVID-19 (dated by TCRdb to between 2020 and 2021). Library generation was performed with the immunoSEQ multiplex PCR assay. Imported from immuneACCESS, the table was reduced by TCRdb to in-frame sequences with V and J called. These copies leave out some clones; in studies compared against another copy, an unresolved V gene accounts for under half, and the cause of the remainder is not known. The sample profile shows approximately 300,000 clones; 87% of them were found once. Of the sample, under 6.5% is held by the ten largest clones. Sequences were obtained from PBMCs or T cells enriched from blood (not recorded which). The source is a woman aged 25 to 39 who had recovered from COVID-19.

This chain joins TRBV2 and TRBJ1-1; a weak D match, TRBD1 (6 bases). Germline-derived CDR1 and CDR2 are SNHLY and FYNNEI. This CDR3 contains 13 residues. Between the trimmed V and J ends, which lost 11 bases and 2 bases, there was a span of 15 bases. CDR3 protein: CASTLDSNTEAFF. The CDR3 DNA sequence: TGTGCCTCGACTCTGGACAGTAACACTGAAGCTTTCTTT.

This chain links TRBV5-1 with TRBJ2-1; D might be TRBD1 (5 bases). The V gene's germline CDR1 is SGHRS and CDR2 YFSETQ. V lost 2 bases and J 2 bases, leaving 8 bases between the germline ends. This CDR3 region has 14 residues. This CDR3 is CASSLMTAYNEQFF. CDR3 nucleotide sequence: TGCGCCAGCAGCTTAATGACAGCCTACAATGAGCAGTTCTTC.

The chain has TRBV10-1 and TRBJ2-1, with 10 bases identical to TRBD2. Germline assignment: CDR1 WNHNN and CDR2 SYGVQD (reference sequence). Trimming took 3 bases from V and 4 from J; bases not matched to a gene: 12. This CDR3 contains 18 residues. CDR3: CASSDIGVAGGPYNEQFF. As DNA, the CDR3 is TGCGCCAGCAGTGATATTGGGGTAGCGGGGGGTCCTTACAATGAGCAGTTCTTC.

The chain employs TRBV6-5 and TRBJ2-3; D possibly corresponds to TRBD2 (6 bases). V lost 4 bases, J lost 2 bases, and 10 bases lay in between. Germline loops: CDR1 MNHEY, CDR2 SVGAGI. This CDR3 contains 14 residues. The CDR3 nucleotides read TGTGCCAGCAGTTCGACTAGGGCCACAGATACGCAGTATTTT. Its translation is CASSSTRATDTQYF.

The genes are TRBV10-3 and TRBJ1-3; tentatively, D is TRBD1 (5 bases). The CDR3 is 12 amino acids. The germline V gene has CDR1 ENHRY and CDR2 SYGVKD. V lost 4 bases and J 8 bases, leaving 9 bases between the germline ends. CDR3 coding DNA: TGTGCCATCAGTGTTGTAGGGGACACCATATATTTT. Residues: CAISVVGDTIYF.

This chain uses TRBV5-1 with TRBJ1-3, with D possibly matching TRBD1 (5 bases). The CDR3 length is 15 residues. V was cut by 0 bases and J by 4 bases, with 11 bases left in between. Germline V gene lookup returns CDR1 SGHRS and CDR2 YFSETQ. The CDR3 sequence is CASSLDGTLGNTIYF. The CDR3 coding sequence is TGCGCCAGCAGCTTGGACGGGACTCTCGGAAACACCATATATTTT.

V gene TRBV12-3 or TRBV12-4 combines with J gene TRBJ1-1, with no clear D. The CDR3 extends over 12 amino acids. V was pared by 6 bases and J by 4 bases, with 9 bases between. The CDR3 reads CASSPQATEAFF. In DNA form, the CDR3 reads TGTGCCAGCAGCCCTCAGGCCACTGAAGCTTTCTTT.

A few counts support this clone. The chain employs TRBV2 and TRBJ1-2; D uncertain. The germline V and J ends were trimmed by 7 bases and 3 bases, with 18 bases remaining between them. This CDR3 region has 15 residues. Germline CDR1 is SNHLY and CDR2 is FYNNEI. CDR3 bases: TGTGCCAGCATCCTAGGAGGCGGGCAGTACTATGGCTACACCTTC. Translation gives CASILGGGQYYGYTF.

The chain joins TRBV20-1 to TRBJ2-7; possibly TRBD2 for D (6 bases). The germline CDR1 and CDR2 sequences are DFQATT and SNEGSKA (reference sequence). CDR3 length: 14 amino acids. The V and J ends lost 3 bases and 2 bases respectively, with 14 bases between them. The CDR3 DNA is TGCAGTGCTAGTCGGGTAGCGGATACCTACGAGCAGTACTTC. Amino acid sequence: CSASRVADTYEQYF.

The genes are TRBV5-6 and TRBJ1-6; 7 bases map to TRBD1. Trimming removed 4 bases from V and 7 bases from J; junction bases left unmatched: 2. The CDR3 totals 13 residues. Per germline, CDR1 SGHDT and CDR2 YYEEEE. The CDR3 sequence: CASSTTGNSPLHF. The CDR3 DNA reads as TGTGCCAGCAGCACGACAGGGAATTCACCCCTCCACTTT.

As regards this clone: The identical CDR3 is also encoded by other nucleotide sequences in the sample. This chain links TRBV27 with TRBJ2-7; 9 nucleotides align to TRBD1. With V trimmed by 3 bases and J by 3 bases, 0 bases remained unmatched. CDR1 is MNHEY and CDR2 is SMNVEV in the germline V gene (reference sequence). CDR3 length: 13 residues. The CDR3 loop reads CASSLDRGYEQYF. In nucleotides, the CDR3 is TGTGCCAGCAGTTTGGACAGGGGCTACGAGCAGTACTTC.

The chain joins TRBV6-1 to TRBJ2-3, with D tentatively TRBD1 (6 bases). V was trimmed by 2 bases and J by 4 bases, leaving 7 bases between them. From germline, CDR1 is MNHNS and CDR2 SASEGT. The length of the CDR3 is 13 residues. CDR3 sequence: CASSEQGPDTQYF. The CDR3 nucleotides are TGTGCCAGCAGTGAACAGGGGCCAGATACGCAGTATTTT.

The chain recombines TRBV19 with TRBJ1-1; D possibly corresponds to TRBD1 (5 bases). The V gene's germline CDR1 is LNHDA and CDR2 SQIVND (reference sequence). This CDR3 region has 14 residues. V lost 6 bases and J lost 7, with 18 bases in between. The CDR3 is CASSQTDLSHEAFF. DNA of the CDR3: TGTGCCAGTAGCCAGACAGACCTGTCTCATGAAGCTTTCTTT.

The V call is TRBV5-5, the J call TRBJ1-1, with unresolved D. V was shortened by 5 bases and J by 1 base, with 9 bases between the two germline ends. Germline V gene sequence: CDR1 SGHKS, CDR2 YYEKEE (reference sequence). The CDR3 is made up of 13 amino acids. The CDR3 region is CASSFTSNTEAFF. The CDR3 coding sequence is TGTGCCAGCAGTTTTACTTCGAACACTGAAGCTTTCTTT.

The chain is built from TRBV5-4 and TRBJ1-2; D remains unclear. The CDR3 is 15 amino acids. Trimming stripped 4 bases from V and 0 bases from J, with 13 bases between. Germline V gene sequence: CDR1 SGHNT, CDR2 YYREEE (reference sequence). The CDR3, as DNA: TGTGCCAGCAGCCCCTCCGGGAGAGCTAACTATGGCTACACCTTC. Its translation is CASSPSGRANYGYTF.

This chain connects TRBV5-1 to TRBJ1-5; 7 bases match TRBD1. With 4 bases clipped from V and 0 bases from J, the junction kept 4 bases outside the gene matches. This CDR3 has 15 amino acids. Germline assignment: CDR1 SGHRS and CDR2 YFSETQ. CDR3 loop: CASSQGTASNQPQHF. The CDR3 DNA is TGCGCCAGCAGCCAGGGGACAGCTAGCAATCAGCCCCAGCATTTT.

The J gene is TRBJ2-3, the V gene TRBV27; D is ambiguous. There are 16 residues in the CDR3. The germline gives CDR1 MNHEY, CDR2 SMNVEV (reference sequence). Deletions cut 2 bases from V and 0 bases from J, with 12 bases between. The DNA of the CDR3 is TGTGCCAGCAGTTTAAGGCAGGCGCTCAGCACAGATACGCAGTATTTT. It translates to CASSLRQALSTDTQYF.

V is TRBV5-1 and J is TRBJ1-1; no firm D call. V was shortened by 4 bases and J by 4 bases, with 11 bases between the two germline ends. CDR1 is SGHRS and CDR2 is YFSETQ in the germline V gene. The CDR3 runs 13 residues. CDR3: CASSHMRATEAFF. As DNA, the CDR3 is TGCGCCAGCAGCCATATGCGGGCCACTGAAGCTTTCTTT.